This T cell receptor beta chain was captured in a study of T cell responses to AZD1222 COVID-19 vaccine. Study at large: Second doses at about 4 or about 12 weeks were pooled.

This table comes from immunoSEQ multiplex PCR, and its TCRdb copy is limited to in-frame clones, with some not included. Altogether over 100,000 clones are present, about 86% being singletons, with the ten largest covering 12%. This CDR3 is 15 amino acids long. Germline V lookup: CDR1 KGHSH, CDR2 LQKENI. The trim removed 3 bases at V and 1 base at J, leaving 5 bases unmatched. In the case of this clone: Antigen specificity is unknown.

Study-level points and caveats: At baseline, just a handful of AZD1222 recipients tested seropositive.

The sample consisted of peripheral blood, taken on day 0 of AZD1222 vaccination. J is TRBJ1-1 and V is TRBV18, with TRBD1 matching 7 bases. This receptor was identified in an adult in good health. Here the CDR3 reads CASSPRDSKNTEAFF. The CDR3 coding sequence is TGTGCCAGCTCACCCCGGGACAGTAAGAACACTGAAGCTTTCTTT.